This T cell receptor beta chain was sequenced in a study of T cell clonality in common variable immunodeficiency. General observations from the study: CVID subjects showed higher TCRbeta clonality than healthy controls. In common variable immunodeficiency, TCR beta chains reportedly carried fewer deletions and N-nucleotide insertions.

Many counts were recorded for this clone. The antigen is undetermined. Read coverage stops 3 residues before the CDR3 terminus; the germline J gene supplies the remainder. Sequencing input was equivalent genomic DNA from CVID and controls. The table came from immunoSEQ multiplex PCR; TCRdb's copy has only in-frame clones and leaves some out. This sample carries about 52,000 clones, none of them present only once. The germline gives CDR1 LNHDA, CDR2 SQIVND (reference sequence). Trimming at V came to 5 bases and at J to 5 bases, leaving 16 bases not matched to a gene. CDR3 size: 18 residues. V gene TRBV19 combines with J gene TRBJ2-5; TRBD2 matches 11 bases. The sample consisted of peripheral blood mononuclear cells. The receptor was derived from a person between 18 and 75 years old in good health. The CDR3 here is CASSVLAGDVLHRETQYF. The CDR3 DNA, read in part, is TGTGCCAGTAGTGTACTAGCGGGGGACGTCTTACATAGGGAGACC.